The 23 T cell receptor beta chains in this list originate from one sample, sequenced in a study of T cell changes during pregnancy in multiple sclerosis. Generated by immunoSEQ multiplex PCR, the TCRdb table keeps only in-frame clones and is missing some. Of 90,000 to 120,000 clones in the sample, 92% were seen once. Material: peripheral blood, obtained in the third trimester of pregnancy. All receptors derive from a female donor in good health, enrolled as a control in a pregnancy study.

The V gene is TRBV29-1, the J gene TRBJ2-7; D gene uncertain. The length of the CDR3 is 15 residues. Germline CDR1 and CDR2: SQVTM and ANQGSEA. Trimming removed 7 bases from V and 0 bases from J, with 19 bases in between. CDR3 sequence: CSATGSPTSSYEQYF. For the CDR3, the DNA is TGCAGCGCCACCGGGTCACCAACAAGCTCCTACGAGCAGTACTTC.

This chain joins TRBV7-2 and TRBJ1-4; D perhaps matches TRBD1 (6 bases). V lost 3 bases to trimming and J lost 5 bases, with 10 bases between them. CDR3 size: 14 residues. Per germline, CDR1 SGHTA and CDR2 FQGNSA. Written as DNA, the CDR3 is TGTGCCAGCAGCTTGGAACAGGGAAATGAAAAACTGTTTTTT. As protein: CASSLEQGNEKLFF.

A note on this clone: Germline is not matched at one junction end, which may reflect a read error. Written as DNA, the CDR3 is TGTGCCAGCAGCTTAGAAAAGGACAGCGAGGTCTTC. Its translation is CASSLEKDSEVF. The chain is built from TRBV7-9 and TRBJ1-2, with TRBD1 as a possible D gene (6 bases). The germline V gene has CDR1 SEHNR and CDR2 FQNEAQ (reference sequence). This CDR3 contains 12 residues.

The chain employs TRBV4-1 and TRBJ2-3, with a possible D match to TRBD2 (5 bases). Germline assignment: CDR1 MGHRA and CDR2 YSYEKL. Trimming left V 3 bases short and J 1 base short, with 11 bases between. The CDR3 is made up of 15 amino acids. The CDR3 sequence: CASSQGQRGTDTQYF. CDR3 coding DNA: TGCGCCAGCAGCCAGGGTCAGAGGGGCACAGATACGCAGTATTTT.

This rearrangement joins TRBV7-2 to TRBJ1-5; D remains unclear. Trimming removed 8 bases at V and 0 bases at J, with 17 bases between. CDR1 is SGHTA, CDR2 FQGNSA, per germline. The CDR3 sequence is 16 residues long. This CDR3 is CASAWADDYSNQPQHF. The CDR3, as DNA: TGTGCCAGCGCATGGGCGGACGACTATAGCAATCAGCCCCAGCATTTT.

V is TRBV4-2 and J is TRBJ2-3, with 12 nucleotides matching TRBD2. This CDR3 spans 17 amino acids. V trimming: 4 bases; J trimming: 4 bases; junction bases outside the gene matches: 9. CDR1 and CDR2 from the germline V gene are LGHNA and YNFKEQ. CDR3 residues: CASSLRPASGGADTQYF. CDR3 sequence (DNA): TGTGCCAGCAGCCTTAGGCCGGCTAGCGGGGGGGCAGATACGCAGTATTTT.

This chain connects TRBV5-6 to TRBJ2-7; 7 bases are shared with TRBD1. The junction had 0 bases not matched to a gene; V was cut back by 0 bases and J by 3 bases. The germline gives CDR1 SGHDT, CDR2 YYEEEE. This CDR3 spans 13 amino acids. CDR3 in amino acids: CASSLDRGYEQYF. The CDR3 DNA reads TGTGCCAGCAGCTTGGACAGGGGCTACGAGCAGTACTTC.

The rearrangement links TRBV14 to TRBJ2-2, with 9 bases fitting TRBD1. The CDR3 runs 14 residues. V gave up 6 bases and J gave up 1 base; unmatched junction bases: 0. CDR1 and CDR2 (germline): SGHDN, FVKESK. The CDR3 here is CASRGQGNTGELFF. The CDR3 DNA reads TGTGCCAGCAGGGGACAGGGGAACACCGGGGAGCTGTTTTTT.

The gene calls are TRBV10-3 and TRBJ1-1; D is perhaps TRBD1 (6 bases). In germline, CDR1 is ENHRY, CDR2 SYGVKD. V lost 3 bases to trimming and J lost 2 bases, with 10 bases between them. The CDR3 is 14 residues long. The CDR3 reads CAISETGTNTEAFF. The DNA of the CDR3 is TGTGCCATCAGTGAAACCGGGACAAACACTGAAGCTTTCTTT.

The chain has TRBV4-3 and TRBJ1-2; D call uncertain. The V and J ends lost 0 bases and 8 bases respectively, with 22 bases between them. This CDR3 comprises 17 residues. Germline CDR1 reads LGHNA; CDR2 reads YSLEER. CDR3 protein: CASSQDPQGGELLGYTF. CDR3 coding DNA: TGCGCCAGCAGCCAAGATCCTCAAGGCGGAGAACTGCTGGGCTACACCTTC.

In DNA, the CDR3 is TGTGCCAGCAGACCCACAGGGACTGGAAACACCATATATTTT. Its translation: CASRPTGTGNTIYF. The chain uses TRBV7-2 and TRBJ1-3, with D maybe TRBD1 (6 bases). The germline V gene has CDR1 SGHTA and CDR2 FQGNSA. There are 14 residues in the CDR3. Trimming shortened V by 6 bases and J by 2 bases, and 11 bases separated the two germline ends. Full variable domain (outside the CDR3, taken from reference TRBV7-2 and TRBJ1-3): GAGVSQSPSNKVTEKGKDVELRCDPISGHTALYWYRQSLGQGLEFLIYFQGNSAPDKSGLPSDRFSAERTGGSVSTLTIQRTQQEDSAVYLCASRPTGTGNTIYFGEGSWLTVV.

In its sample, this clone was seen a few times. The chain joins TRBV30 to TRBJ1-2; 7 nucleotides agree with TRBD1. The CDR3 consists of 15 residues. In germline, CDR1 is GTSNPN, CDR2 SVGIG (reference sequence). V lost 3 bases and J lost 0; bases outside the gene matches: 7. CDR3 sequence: CAWSREGAANYGYTF. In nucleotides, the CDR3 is TGTGCCTGGAGCAGAGAGGGGGCCGCTAACTATGGCTACACCTTC.

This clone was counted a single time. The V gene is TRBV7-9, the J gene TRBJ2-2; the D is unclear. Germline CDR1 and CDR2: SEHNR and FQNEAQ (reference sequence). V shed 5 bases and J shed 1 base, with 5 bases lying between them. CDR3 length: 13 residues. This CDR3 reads CASSPRNTGELFF. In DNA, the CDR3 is TGTGCCAGCAGCCCGAGGAACACCGGGGAGCTGTTTTTT.

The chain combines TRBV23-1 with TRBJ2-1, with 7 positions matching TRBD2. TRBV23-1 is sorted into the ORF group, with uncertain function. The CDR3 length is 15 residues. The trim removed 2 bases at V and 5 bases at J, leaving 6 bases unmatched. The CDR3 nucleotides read TGCGCCAGCAGTCAAGATCGGGGGGAGAACAATGAGCAGTTCTTC. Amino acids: CASSQDRGENNEQFF.

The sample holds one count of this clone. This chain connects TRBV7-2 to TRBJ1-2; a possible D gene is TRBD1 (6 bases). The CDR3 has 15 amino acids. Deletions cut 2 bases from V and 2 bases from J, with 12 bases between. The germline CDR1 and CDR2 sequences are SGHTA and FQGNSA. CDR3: CASSLWTVGNYGYTF. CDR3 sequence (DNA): TGTGCCAGCAGCTTATGGACAGTTGGGAACTATGGCTACACCTTC. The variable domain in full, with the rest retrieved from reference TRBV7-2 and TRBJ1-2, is GAGVSQSPSNKVTEKGKDVELRCDPISGHTALYWYRQSLGQGLEFLIYFQGNSAPDKSGLPSDRFSAERTGGSVSTLTIQRTQQEDSAVYLCASSLWTVGNYGYTFGSGTRLTVV.

DNA of the CDR3: TGTGCCAGCAGCTATCCGGGACGGGGGACTGAAGCTTTCTTT. As protein: CASSYPGRGTEAFF. The chain carries TRBV6-5 and TRBJ1-1; D is perhaps TRBD1 (5 bases). Germline values: CDR1 MNHEY, CDR2 SVGAGI. The V and J ends lost 6 bases and 5 bases respectively, with 16 bases between them. The CDR3 runs 14 residues.

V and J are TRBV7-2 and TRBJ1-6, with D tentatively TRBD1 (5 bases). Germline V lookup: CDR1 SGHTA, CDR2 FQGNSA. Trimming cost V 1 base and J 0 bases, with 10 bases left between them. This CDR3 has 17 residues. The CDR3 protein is CASSLVGGISYNSPLHF. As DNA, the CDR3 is TGTGCCAGCAGCTTAGTGGGGGGAATCTCCTATAATTCACCCCTCCACTTT.

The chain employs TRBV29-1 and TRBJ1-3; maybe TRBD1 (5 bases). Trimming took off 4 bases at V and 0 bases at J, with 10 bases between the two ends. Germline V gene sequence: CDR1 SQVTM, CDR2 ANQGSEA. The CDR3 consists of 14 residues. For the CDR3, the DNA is TGCAGCGTTGCGACGACAGCCTCTGGAAACACCATATATTTT. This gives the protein CSVATTASGNTIYF.

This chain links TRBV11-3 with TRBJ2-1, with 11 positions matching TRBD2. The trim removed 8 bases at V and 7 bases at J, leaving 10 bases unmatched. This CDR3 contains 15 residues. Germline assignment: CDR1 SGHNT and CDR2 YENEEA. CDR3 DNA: TGTGCCAGCCGATTAGCGGGGGGGCCGCAAAATGAGCAGTTCTTC. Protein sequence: CASRLAGGPQNEQFF.

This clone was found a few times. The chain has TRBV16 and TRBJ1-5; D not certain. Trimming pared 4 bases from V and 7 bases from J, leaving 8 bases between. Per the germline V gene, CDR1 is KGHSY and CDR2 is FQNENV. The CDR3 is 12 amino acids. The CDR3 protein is CASSLHPQPQHF. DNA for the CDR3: TGTGCCAGCAGCCTCCATCCCCAGCCCCAGCATTTT.

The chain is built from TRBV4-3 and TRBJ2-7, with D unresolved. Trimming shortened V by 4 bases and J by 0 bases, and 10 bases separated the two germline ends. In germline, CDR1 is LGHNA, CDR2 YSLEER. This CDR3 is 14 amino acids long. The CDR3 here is CASSLVLSSYEQYF. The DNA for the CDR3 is TGCGCCAGCAGCCTCGTCCTTAGCTCCTACGAGCAGTACTTC.

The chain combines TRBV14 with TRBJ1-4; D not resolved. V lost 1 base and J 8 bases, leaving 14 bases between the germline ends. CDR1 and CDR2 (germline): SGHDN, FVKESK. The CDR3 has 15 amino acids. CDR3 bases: TGTGCCAGCAGCCAAGGAGGCTCAGCAAGGGAAAAACTGTTTTTT. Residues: CASSQGGSAREKLFF.

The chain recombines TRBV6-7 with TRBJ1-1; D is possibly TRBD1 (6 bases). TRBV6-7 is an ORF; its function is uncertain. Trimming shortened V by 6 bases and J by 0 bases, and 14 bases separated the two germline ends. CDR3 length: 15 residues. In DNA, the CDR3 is TGTGCCAGCAGGCTGACAGGCCTCATGAACACTGAAGCTTTCTTT. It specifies CASRLTGLMNTEAFF.